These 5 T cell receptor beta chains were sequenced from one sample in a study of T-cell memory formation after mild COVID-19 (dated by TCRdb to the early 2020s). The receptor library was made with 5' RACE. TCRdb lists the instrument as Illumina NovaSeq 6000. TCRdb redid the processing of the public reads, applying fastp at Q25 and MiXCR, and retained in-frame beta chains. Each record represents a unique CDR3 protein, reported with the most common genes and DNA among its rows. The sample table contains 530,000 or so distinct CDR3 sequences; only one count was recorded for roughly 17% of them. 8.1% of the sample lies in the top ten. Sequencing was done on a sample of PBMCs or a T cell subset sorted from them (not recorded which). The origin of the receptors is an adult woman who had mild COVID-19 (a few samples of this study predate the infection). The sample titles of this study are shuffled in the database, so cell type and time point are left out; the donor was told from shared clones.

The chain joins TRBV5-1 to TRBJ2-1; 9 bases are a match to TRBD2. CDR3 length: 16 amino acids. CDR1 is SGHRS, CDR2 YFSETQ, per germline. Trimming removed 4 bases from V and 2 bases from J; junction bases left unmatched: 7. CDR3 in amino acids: CASSPTSGSTYNEQFF. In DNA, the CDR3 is TGCGCCAGCAGCCCGACTAGCGGCAGTACCTACAATGAGCAGTTCTTC.

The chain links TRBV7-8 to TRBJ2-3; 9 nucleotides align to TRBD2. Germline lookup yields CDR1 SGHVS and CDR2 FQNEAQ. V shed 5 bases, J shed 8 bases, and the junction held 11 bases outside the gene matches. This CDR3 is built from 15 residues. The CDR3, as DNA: TGTGCCAGCAGCGTTAGCGGGGGTAACCCAGCTACGCAGTATTTT. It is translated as CASSVSGGNPATQYF.

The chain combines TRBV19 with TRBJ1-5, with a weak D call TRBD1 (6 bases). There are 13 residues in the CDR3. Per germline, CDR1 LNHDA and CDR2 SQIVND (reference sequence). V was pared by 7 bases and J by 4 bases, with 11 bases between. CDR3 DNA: TGTGCCAGTACAGGACAGAGAAATCAGCCCCAGCATTTT. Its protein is CASTGQRNQPQHF.

In DNA, the CDR3 is TGTGCCAGCACCCGGACAGGGCTGGAGACCCAGTACTTC. Its translation: CASTRTGLETQYF. This chain connects TRBV6-5 to TRBJ2-5; 8 nucleotides agree with TRBD1. V shed 7 bases, J shed 5 bases, and the junction held 6 bases outside the gene matches. The CDR3 loop spans 13 amino acids. Germline loops: CDR1 MNHEY, CDR2 SVGAGI.

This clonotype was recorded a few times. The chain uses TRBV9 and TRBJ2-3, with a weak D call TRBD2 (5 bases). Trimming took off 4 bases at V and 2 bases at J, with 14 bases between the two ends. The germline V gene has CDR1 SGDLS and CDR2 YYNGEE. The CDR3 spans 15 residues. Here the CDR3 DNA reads TGTGCCAGCAGCATCCGGGGAGACTACACAGATACGCAGTATTTT. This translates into CASSIRGDYTDTQYF.